These 23 T cell receptor beta chains came from one sample sequenced in a study of T cell responses to AZD1222 COVID-19 vaccine. Generated by immunoSEQ multiplex PCR, the TCRdb table keeps only in-frame clones and is missing some. The sample includes about 160,000 clones, approximately 94% of them seen just once. The sample was peripheral blood, taken 28 days after the second AZD1222 dose. The receptors originated from an adult who received the AZD1222 COVID-19 vaccine.

The chain employs TRBV7-8 and TRBJ2-1; D call uncertain. CDR3 length: 14 amino acids. V was clipped by 5 bases and J by 6 bases, with 14 bases between them. CDR1 SGHVS and CDR2 FQNEAQ come from the germline V gene. This CDR3 is CASSNSRALNEQFF. In DNA, the CDR3 is TGTGCCAGCAGCAACTCCCGGGCACTCAATGAGCAGTTCTTC.

The genes are TRBV18 and TRBJ2-3, with D tentatively TRBD2 (6 bases). Trimming cost V 2 bases and J 4 bases, with 19 bases left between them. Germline V gives CDR1 KGHSH, CDR2 LQKENI. CDR3 length: 17 residues. In DNA, the CDR3 is TGTGCCAGCTCACCATATAGGCGGGGTCAGGGCTCAGATACGCAGTATTTT. Encoded protein: CASSPYRRGQGSDTQYF.

The chain carries TRBV7-6 and TRBJ2-3, with 7 nucleotides matching TRBD2. Germline V gene sequence: CDR1 SGHVS, CDR2 FNYEAQ. CDR3 length: 13 residues. The V segment lost 4 bases and the J segment 9 bases; nucleotides outside the gene matches: 7. The CDR3: CASSSARLATQYF. DNA for the CDR3: TGTGCCAGCAGCTCCGCCAGACTAGCAACGCAGTATTTT.

This chain joins TRBV6-5 and TRBJ2-2; 10 bases fit TRBD1. The CDR3 extends over 15 amino acids. Germline V gives CDR1 MNHEY, CDR2 SVGAGI. Germline trimming cut 6 bases from V and 5 bases from J; bases unmatched to any gene: 6. In nucleotides, the CDR3 is TGTGCCAGCAGCCGGGACAGGGGCAAAACCGGGGAGCTGTTTTTT. This encodes CASSRDRGKTGELFF.

The chain recombines TRBV7-9 with TRBJ2-5, with TRBD2 identical over 14 bases. Unmatched junction bases numbered 2, after V lost 4 bases and J lost 1 base. Germline assignment: CDR1 SEHNR and CDR2 FQNEAQ (reference sequence). The CDR3 extends over 16 amino acids. CDR3 region: CASSSGLAGVQETQYF. CDR3 in DNA: TGTGCCAGCAGCTCGGGACTAGCGGGAGTCCAAGAGACCCAGTACTTC.

In this sample, this clone turned up a few times. The chain joins TRBV6-1 to TRBJ2-7; D uncertain. The ends were cut back, 2 bases at V and 0 bases at J, with 2 bases in the middle. Germline values: CDR1 MNHNS, CDR2 SASEGT. The CDR3 consists of 12 residues. The CDR3: CASSEISYEQYF. The DNA for the CDR3 is TGTGCCAGCAGTGAAATCTCCTACGAGCAGTACTTC.

The rearrangement uses TRBV3-1 (or the pseudogene TRBV3-2) and TRBJ2-5; TRBD2 matches at 9 bases. The length of the CDR3 is 16 residues. V shed 3 bases, J shed 5 bases, and the junction held 10 bases outside the gene matches. CDR1 is LGHDT and CDR2 is YNNKEL in the germline V gene (reference sequence). CDR3 sequence: CASSHVSAGGGETQYF. The CDR3, as DNA: TGTGCCAGCAGCCACGTCAGCGCGGGAGGGGGGGAGACCCAGTACTTC.

The gene calls are TRBV5-1 and TRBJ2-5, with 7 bases that match TRBD1. J lost 5 bases, V lost 7 bases, and 11 bases had no gene match. From germline, CDR1 is SGHRS and CDR2 YFSETQ. The CDR3 covers 14 residues. The CDR3 here is CASGRDSEMETQYF. CDR3 DNA sequence: TGCGCCAGCGGCCGGGACAGCGAAATGGAGACCCAGTACTTC.

The chain recombines TRBV29-1 with TRBJ2-7; 8 bases are a match to TRBD2. CDR3 length equals 14 residues. V was clipped by 4 bases and J by 0 bases; unmatched bases: 5. Looked up from germline, CDR1 is SQVTM and CDR2 is ANQGSEA. CDR3 sequence reads: CSVGTGTSSYEQYF. Here the CDR3 DNA reads TGCAGCGTTGGGACCGGGACTAGCTCCTACGAGCAGTACTTC.

Regarding this clone: In the same sample, other DNA sequences code for this CDR3. The rearrangement uses TRBV16 and TRBJ1-1; D gene unclear. Trimming took off 0 bases at V and 0 bases at J, with 5 bases between the two ends. Looked up from germline, CDR1 is KGHSY and CDR2 is FQNENV. The CDR3 length is 14 residues. CDR3 sequence: CASSQSRLNTEAFF. CDR3 nucleotide sequence: TGTGCCAGCAGCCAATCGAGATTGAACACTGAAGCTTTCTTT.

This chain joins TRBV7-2 and TRBJ1-1; tentative D call: TRBD1 (6 bases). Germline assignment: CDR1 SGHTA and CDR2 FQGNSA. V lost 5 bases, J lost 8 bases, and 12 bases lay in between. The length of the CDR3 is 12 residues. The CDR3 nucleotides are TGTGCCAGCAGCCTCCCCGACAGGGAAGCTTTCTTT. This gives the protein CASSLPDREAFF.

The chain is built from TRBV27 and TRBJ1-1, with D perhaps TRBD1 (5 bases). CDR1 and CDR2 (germline): MNHEY, SMNVEV (reference sequence). The germline V and J ends were trimmed by 2 bases and 3 bases, with 13 bases remaining between them. This CDR3 comprises 15 residues. CDR3: CASSLPTGGYTEAFF. CDR3 DNA sequence: TGTGCCAGCAGTTTACCCACAGGCGGTTACACTGAAGCTTTCTTT.

The sample holds one count of this clone. The genes are TRBV9 and TRBJ1-4; maybe TRBD1 (6 bases). Germline loops: CDR1 SGDLS, CDR2 YYNGEE. V dropped 2 bases and J dropped 4 bases, with 9 bases sitting between them. CDR3 length: 14 residues. The DNA of the CDR3 is TGTGCCAGCAGCGTTGGGGGCCTTAATGAAAAACTGTTTTTT. This translates into CASSVGGLNEKLFF. Full variable domain (missing parts from reference TRBV9 and TRBJ1-4): DSGVTQTPKHLITATGQRVTLRCSPRSGDLSVYWYQQSLDQGLQFLIQYYNGEERAKGNILERFSAQQFPDLHSELNLSSLELGDSALYFCASSVGGLNEKLFFGSGTQLSVL.

This clone has a handful of counts. The chain joins TRBV5-1 to TRBJ2-7; 11 bases fit TRBD2. This CDR3 is 17 amino acids long. Trimming at V came to 4 bases and at J to 0 bases, leaving 9 bases not matched to a gene. Germline assignment: CDR1 SGHRS and CDR2 YFSETQ. Written as DNA, the CDR3 is TGCGCCAGCAGCACTACTAGCGGGAGCACCATCTCCTACGAGCAGTACTTC. Protein: CASSTTSGSTISYEQYF.

The chain has TRBV27 and TRBJ2-7; D uncertain. The CDR3 has 13 residues. Germline loops: CDR1 MNHEY, CDR2 SMNVEV (reference sequence). V gave up 0 bases and J gave up 7 bases, with 10 bases separating them. CDR3: CASSLSRFGEQYF. CDR3 coding DNA: TGTGCCAGCAGTTTATCCCGTTTTGGTGAGCAGTACTTC.

The rearrangement uses TRBV30 and TRBJ2-2; TRBD1 agrees at 8 bases. J lost 4 bases, V lost 4 bases, and 5 bases had no gene match. Germline loops: CDR1 GTSNPN, CDR2 SVGIG (reference sequence). The CDR3 covers 14 residues. CDR3 in DNA: TGTGCCTGGACAGGGGGCTATGTCACCGGGGAGCTGTTTTTT. Translating it yields CAWTGGYVTGELFF. The full variable domain, rest sourced from reference TRBV30 and TRBJ2-2, is SQTIHQWPATLVQPVGSPLSLECTVEGTSNPNLYWYRQAAGRGLQLLFYSVGIGQISSEVPQNLSASRPQDRQFILSSKKLLLSDSGFYLCAWTGGYVTGELFFGEGSRLTVL.

The V gene is TRBV12-5, the J gene TRBJ2-7, with 7 bases fitting TRBD2. CDR1 and CDR2 (germline): LGHNT, FRNRAP. Trimming cost V 1 base and J 4 bases; bases outside gene matches: 19. The CDR3 length is 19 residues. The CDR3 DNA follows: TGTGCTAGTGGTTTGGCCGGGACGATGCTAGCGGAGATCGCTTACGAGCAGTACTTC. It specifies CASGLAGTMLAEIAYEQYF.

This clone was found once. The chain recombines TRBV7-9 with TRBJ2-1; D gene unclear. Trimming cost V 4 bases and J 1 base, with 11 bases left between them. The CDR3 is 15 residues long. Germline V CDR1 and CDR2: SEHNR, FQNEAQ (reference sequence). The CDR3 reads CASSSGRSSYNEQFF. The DNA for the CDR3 is TGTGCCAGCAGCTCTGGGCGGAGTTCCTACAATGAGCAGTTCTTC.

The V and J genes are TRBV7-6 and TRBJ1-6; tentatively, D is TRBD1 (5 bases). Trimming shortened V by 0 bases and J by 9 bases, and 12 bases separated the two germline ends. Germline V gene lookup returns CDR1 SGHVS and CDR2 FNYEAQ. The CDR3 is 15 amino acids. DNA for the CDR3: TGTGCCAGCAGCTTAGCGGCTAGGGACGGTTCACCCCTCCACTTT. Its protein product is CASSLAARDGSPLHF.

The genes are TRBV24-1 and TRBJ2-3; D unclear. Germline V gives CDR1 KGHDR, CDR2 SFDVKD. The CDR3 extends over 15 amino acids. Trimming cost V 4 bases and J 8 bases, with 18 bases left between them. The CDR3 DNA sequence: TGTGCCACCAGTGACCATGACTTGGTCAAGGGTACGCAGTATTTT. Translation gives CATSDHDLVKGTQYF.

V usage is TRBV3-1 (or the pseudogene TRBV3-2) and J usage is TRBJ2-3, with TRBD1 as a possible D gene (6 bases). Per germline, CDR1 LGHDT and CDR2 YNNKEL (reference sequence). The CDR3 loop spans 13 amino acids. V lost 1 base and J lost 4, with 6 bases in between. The DNA for the CDR3 is TGTGCCAGCAGCCAAGGGACAGCAGATACGCAGTATTTT. It codes for CASSQGTADTQYF.

The rearrangement uses TRBV9 and TRBJ2-1, with no clear D. The ends were cut back, 0 bases at V and 8 bases at J, with 9 bases in the middle. The CDR3 is 13 amino acids. In germline, CDR1 is SGDLS, CDR2 YYNGEE. The CDR3 DNA follows: TGTGCCAGCAGCGTAGGTCTCACCGATGAGCAGTTCTTC. Residues: CASSVGLTDEQFF. The variable domain in full, with the rest retrieved from reference TRBV9 and TRBJ2-1, is DSGVTQTPKHLITATGQRVTLRCSPRSGDLSVYWYQQSLDQGLQFLIQYYNGEERAKGNILERFSAQQFPDLHSELNLSSLELGDSALYFCASSVGLTDEQFFGPGTRLTVL.

The chain is built from TRBV4-1 and TRBJ1-4, with TRBD1 matching over 10 bases. Germline trimming cut 4 bases from V and 5 bases from J; bases unmatched to any gene: 10. The CDR3 covers 17 residues. Germline CDR1 and CDR2: MGHRA and YSYEKL. CDR3 coding DNA: TGCGCCAGCAGCCGCATTCCCCGGACAGGGGGGAATGAAAAACTGTTTTTT. This sequence encodes CASSRIPRTGGNEKLFF.